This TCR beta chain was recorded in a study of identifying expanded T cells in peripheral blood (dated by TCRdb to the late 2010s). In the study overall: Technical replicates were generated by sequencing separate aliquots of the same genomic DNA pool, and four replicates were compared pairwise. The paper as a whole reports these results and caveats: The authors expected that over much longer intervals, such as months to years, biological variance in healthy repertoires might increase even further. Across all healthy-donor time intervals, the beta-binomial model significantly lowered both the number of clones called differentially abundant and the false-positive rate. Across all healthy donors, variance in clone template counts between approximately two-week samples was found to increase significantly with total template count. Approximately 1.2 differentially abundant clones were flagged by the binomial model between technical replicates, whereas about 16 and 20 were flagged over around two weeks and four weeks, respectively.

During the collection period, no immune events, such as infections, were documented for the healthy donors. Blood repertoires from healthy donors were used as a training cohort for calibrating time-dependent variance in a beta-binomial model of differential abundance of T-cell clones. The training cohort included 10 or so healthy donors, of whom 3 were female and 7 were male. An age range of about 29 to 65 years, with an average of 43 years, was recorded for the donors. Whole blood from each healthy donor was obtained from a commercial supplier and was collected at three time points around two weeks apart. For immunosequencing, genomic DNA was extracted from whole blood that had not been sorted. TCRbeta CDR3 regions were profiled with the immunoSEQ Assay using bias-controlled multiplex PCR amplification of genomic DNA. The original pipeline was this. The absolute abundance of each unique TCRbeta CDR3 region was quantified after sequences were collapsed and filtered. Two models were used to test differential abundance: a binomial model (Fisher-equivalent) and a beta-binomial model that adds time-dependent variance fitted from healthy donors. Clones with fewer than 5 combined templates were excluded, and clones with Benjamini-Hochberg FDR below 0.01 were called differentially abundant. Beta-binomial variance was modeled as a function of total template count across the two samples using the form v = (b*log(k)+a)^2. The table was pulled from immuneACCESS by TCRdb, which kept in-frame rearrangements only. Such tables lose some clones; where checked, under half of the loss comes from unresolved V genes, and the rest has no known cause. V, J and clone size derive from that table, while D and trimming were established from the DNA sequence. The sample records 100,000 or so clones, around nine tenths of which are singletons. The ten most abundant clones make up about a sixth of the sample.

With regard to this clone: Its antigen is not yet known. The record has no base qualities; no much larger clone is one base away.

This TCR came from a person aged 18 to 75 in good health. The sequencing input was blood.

CDR3 reads: CATSGYYGYTF. The nucleotide sequence reads as follows: TGTGCCACCAGCGGGTATTATGGCTACACCTTC. The chain is made from TRBV15 and TRBJ1-2; no D gene can be assigned with confidence. The germline V gene (reference sequence) yields LNHNV for CDR1 and YYDKDF for CDR2. Between the V and J ends, shortened by 5 bases and 5 bases respectively, the junction contains 6 bases. The CDR3 numbers 11 residues from cysteine through phenylalanine. Of the read, only the CDR3 DNA is kept; its 33 bases are in frame from base 1. Here the CDR3 is joined to the reference TRBV15 and TRBJ1-2 genes, and the full variable domain is: DAMVIQNPRYQVTQFGKPVTLSCSQTLNHNVMYWYQQKSSQAPKLLFHYYDKDFNNEADTPDNFQSRRPNTSFCFLDIRSPGLGDTAMYLCATSGYYGYTFGSGTRLTVV.